The 4 T cell receptor beta chains below come from one sample, sequenced in a study of naive and memory T cell subsets. Both TRBC1 and TRBC2 were covered by a beta constant-region primer of two equimolar oligonucleotides. Nested alpha and beta constant-region primers with the SP2 primer drove four PCR rounds on ligated cDNA. TCRdb re-analysed the UMI-ligation and nested PCR reads in MiXCR, keeping a single row per CDR3 protein. The table includes roughly 150,000 distinct CDR3 sequences, over 20% detected once. Antigens of these TCRs are unknown. Notes on the study in general: Naive repertoires, especially CD8, held a few larger clonotypes, possibly memory cells re-expressing CD45RA.

The sequenced sample was naive CD4+ T cells from blood. The receptors come from a human donor in good health.

This clonotype has ten or more counts. The gene calls are TRBV20-1 and TRBJ2-7, with 12 bases that match TRBD2. The CDR3 has 14 amino acids. With V trimmed by 6 bases and J by 1 base, 4 bases remained unmatched. CDR1 and CDR2 from the germline V gene are DFQATT and SNEGSKA (reference sequence). The CDR3 protein is CSAPLAGGSYEQYF. CDR3 coding DNA: TGCAGTGCCCCACTAGCGGGAGGATCCTACGAGCAGTACTTC.

This clonotype was picked up many times. The V gene is TRBV19, the J gene TRBJ2-7, with 9 positions matching TRBD2. After removal of 6 bases from V and 5 bases from J, the junction contained 11 bases not matched to a gene. There are 15 residues in the CDR3. Germline V gene lookup returns CDR1 LNHDA and CDR2 SQIVND (reference sequence). In DNA form, the CDR3 reads TGTGCCAGTAGCTTCTTAGCGGGAGCTGGCGACGAGCAGTACTTC. It is translated as CASSFLAGAGDEQYF. The full variable domain, with the rest looked up from reference TRBV19 and TRBJ2-7, is DGGITQSPKYLFRKEGQNVTLSCEQNLNHDAMYWYRQDPGQGLRLIYYSQIVNDFQKGDIAEGYSVSREKKESFPLTVTSAQKNPTAFYLCASSFLAGAGDEQYFGPGTRLTVT.

This clonotype was found many times. The V call is TRBV12-3 or TRBV12-4, the J call TRBJ2-4; weak D call: TRBD1 (5 bases). The V end was cut by 5 bases, the J end by 1 base, with 12 bases between. The CDR3 contains 15 residues. The CDR3, as DNA: TGTGCCAGCAGTACCCGCCAGGGCGCCAAAAACATTCAGTACTTC. As protein: CASSTRQGAKNIQYF.

The chain is built from TRBV20-1 and TRBJ2-7; 8 bases are shared with TRBD2. This CDR3 contains 14 residues. V shed 7 bases, J shed 0 bases, and the junction held 8 bases outside the gene matches. Germline CDR1 DFQATT, CDR2 SNEGSKA (reference sequence). This CDR3 reads CSGISGTFSYEQYF. CDR3 in DNA: TGCAGTGGAATTAGCGGGACGTTCTCCTACGAGCAGTACTTC.